The rows below give T cell receptor beta chains drawn from one sample of a study of cytomegalovirus exposure and HLA in healthy donors. TCRdb's table, derived via immunoSEQ multiplex PCR, lists solely in-frame clones and lacks some. Of about 200,000 clones listed, 80% to 85% are singletons. Sequenced: PBMCs. The receptors here all came from a woman aged 50 to 60 in good health and CMV-seropositive. CDR3s include the opening cysteine and the closing phenylalanine or tryptophan. D genes are given only for firm matches. Size values are once, few and many counts, or a class for expanded clones, and some rows have none.

D gene: -
J gene: TRBJ2-3
V gene: TRBV18
clone size: few
CDR3 DNA: TGTGCCAGCTCACTAAGGCCAGGGGCAGATACGCAGTATTTT
CDR3 protein: CASSLRPGADTQYF

D gene: -
J gene: TRBJ1-1
V gene: TRBV19
clone size: once
CDR3 DNA: TGTGCCAGTAGTCGCCCCGGTGGCACTGAAGCTTTCTTT
CDR3 protein: CASSRPGGTEAFF

D gene: -
J gene: TRBJ2-1
V gene: TRBV5-1
clone size: -
CDR3 DNA: TGCGCCAGCAGCGTGACCTCTCGCGGCGAGGTTGGGAGTGAGCAGTTCTTC
CDR3 protein: CASSVTSRGEVGSEQFF

D gene: TRBD2
J gene: TRBJ2-7
V gene: TRBV10-2
clone size: -
CDR3 DNA: TGCGCCAGCAGTAAGCGATTTGGGGAGGGCGAGCAGTACTTC
CDR3 protein: CASSKRFGEGEQYF

D gene: TRBD1
J gene: TRBJ1-5
V gene: TRBV28
clone size: few
CDR3 DNA: TGTGCCAGCAAGCAGGGGGCCAGCAATCAGCCCCAGCATTTT
CDR3 protein: CASKQGASNQPQHF

D gene: -
J gene: TRBJ2-7
V gene: TRBV6-6
clone size: -
CDR3 DNA: TGTGCCAGCAGTTACTCGACAGGATACGAGCAGTACTTC
CDR3 protein: CASSYSTGYEQYF

D gene: -
J gene: TRBJ2-1
V gene: TRBV7-2
clone size: -
CDR3 DNA: TGTGCCAGCAGCTTATCAGCGGACAATGAGCAGTTCTTC
CDR3 protein: CASSLSADNEQFF

D gene: TRBD1
J gene: TRBJ2-7
V gene: TRBV19
clone size: -
CDR3 DNA: TGTGCCAGTAGTACCCCGGGACAGGGTATTTTCGAGCAGTACTTC
CDR3 protein: CASSTPGQGIFEQYF

D gene: -
J gene: TRBJ1-3
V gene: TRBV7-9
clone size: -
CDR3 DNA: TGTGCCAGCAGCCCCGGGTGGGGCGACACCATATATTTT
CDR3 protein: CASSPGWGDTIYF

D gene: -
J gene: TRBJ1-3
V gene: TRBV4-3
clone size: -
CDR3 DNA: TGCGCCAGCAGCCAAGAGGGAGGGGGAAACACCATATATTTT
CDR3 protein: CASSQEGGGNTIYF

D gene: -
J gene: TRBJ2-1
V gene: TRBV7-2
clone size: -
CDR3 DNA: TGTGCCAGCAGCCCGTCGTCACGGGGTAATGAGCAGTTCTTC
CDR3 protein: CASSPSSRGNEQFF

D gene: -
J gene: TRBJ2-5
V gene: TRBV15
clone size: -
CDR3 DNA: TGTGCCACCAGCCGGAGGAGAGGCCAAGGCGAGACCCAGTACTTC
CDR3 protein: CATSRRRGQGETQYF

D gene: -
J gene: TRBJ2-7
V gene: TRBV10-1
clone size: -
CDR3 DNA: TGCGCCAGCAGTGAGTACCAGACTTCCTACGAGCAGTACTTC
CDR3 protein: CASSEYQTSYEQYF

D gene: -
J gene: TRBJ2-3
V gene: TRBV28
clone size: -
CDR3 DNA: TGTGCCAGCAAGCAAGATACGCAGTATTTT
CDR3 protein: CASKQDTQYF

D gene: -
J gene: TRBJ1-2
V gene: TRBV2
clone size: once
CDR3 DNA: TGTGCCAGCGGCGGGGGGGCCTCCTATGGCTACACCTTC
CDR3 protein: CASGGGASYGYTF

D gene: -
J gene: TRBJ2-3
V gene: TRBV6-4
clone size: -
CDR3 DNA: TGTGCCAGCAGTTTTCGTAGCGGCGCTAGCACAGATACGCAGTATTTT
CDR3 protein: CASSFRSGASTDTQYF

D gene: -
J gene: TRBJ1-1
V gene: TRBV6-6
clone size: -
CDR3 DNA: TGTGCCAGCAGTTACTCGGCGGCTGACACTGAAGCTTTCTTT
CDR3 protein: CASSYSAADTEAFF

D gene: -
J gene: TRBJ1-1
V gene: TRBV13
clone size: -
CDR3 DNA: TGTGCCAGCAGCTTAGAGGGGGGGGGACTGAACACTGAAGCTTTCTTT
CDR3 protein: CASSLEGGGLNTEAFF

D gene: TRBD1
J gene: TRBJ1-4
V gene: TRBV5-1
clone size: -
CDR3 DNA: TGCGCCAGCAGCAGGGGACAGGGGAATAATGAAAAACTGTTTTTT
CDR3 protein: CASSRGQGNNEKLFF

D gene: -
J gene: TRBJ1-6
V gene: TRBV5-6
clone size: -
CDR3 DNA: TGTGCCAGCAGCGCCACGCGGAACTATAATTCACCCCTCCACTTT
CDR3 protein: CASSATRNYNSPLHF

D gene: -
J gene: TRBJ2-4
V gene: TRBV19
clone size: -
CDR3 DNA: TGTGCCAGTAGTACGATCGGGGGACTAGCCAAAAACATTCAGTACTTC
CDR3 protein: CASSTIGGLAKNIQYF

D gene: -
J gene: TRBJ2-6
V gene: TRBV5-4
clone size: -
CDR3 DNA: TGTGCCAGCAGCCTGTCGGGGACTGGGGCCAACGTCCTGACTTTC
CDR3 protein: CASSLSGTGANVLTF

D gene: TRBD2
J gene: TRBJ2-3
V gene: TRBV7-9
clone size: few
CDR3 DNA: TGTGCCAGCAGCCATGACGCACGGGGGGTCACAGATACGCAGTATTTT
CDR3 protein: CASSHDARGVTDTQYF

D gene: TRBD1
J gene: TRBJ1-6
V gene: TRBV27
clone size: -
CDR3 DNA: TGTGCCAGCAGTTTAATGTCCGGGACAGGGTATTCACCCCTCCACTTT
CDR3 protein: CASSLMSGTGYSPLHF

D gene: -
J gene: TRBJ2-7
V gene: TRBV11-2
clone size: -
CDR3 DNA: TGTGCCAGCAGCTTAGAGGCGGGACCCTACGAGCAGTACTTC
CDR3 protein: CASSLEAGPYEQYF

D gene: TRBD2
J gene: TRBJ2-1
V gene: TRBV5-1
clone size: -
CDR3 DNA: TGCGCCAGCAGCCGTCTTATAGCGGGGGGTTCGAAAGAGCAGTTCTTC
CDR3 protein: CASSRLIAGGSKEQFF

D gene: TRBD1
J gene: TRBJ1-1
V gene: TRBV18
clone size: -
CDR3 DNA: TGTGCCAGCTCACCCCCGGGACAGGGATCCACTGAAGCTTTCTTT
CDR3 protein: CASSPPGQGSTEAFF

D gene: -
J gene: TRBJ2-7
V gene: TRBV5-6
clone size: few
CDR3 DNA: TGTGCCAGCAGCTTTACCGGGACCTACGAGCAGTACTTC
CDR3 protein: CASSFTGTYEQYF

D gene: TRBD1
J gene: TRBJ1-1
V gene: TRBV2
clone size: -
CDR3 DNA: TGTGCCAGCAGGATCGACAGGGGGAACACTGAAGCTTTCTTT
CDR3 protein: CASRIDRGNTEAFF

D gene: TRBD1
J gene: TRBJ1-2
V gene: TRBV7-9
clone size: -
CDR3 DNA: TGTGCCAGCAGCTCACAGGGGGCCGTCCATGGCTACACCTTC
CDR3 protein: CASSSQGAVHGYTF

D gene: TRBD1
J gene: TRBJ2-5
V gene: TRBV7-6
clone size: -
CDR3 DNA: TGTGCCAGCAGCTTAGCTATTTTGGGACAGGGGTTAGAGACCCAGTACTTC
CDR3 protein: CASSLAILGQGLETQYF

D gene: -
J gene: TRBJ1-6
V gene: TRBV27
clone size: -
CDR3 DNA: TGTGCCAGCAGACCGGGACGGACAGTGGGGCCCCTCCACTTT
CDR3 protein: CASRPGRTVGPLHF

D gene: -
J gene: TRBJ2-7
V gene: TRBV5-4
clone size: once
CDR3 DNA: TGTGCCAGCAGCTTGGAACCTACCTACGAGCAGTACTTC
CDR3 protein: CASSLEPTYEQYF

D gene: -
J gene: TRBJ1-5
V gene: TRBV15
clone size: -
CDR3 DNA: TGTGCCACCAGCCATGAACAGGAGCCCGATCAGCCCCAGCATTTT
CDR3 protein: CATSHEQEPDQPQHF

D gene: TRBD1
J gene: TRBJ2-7
V gene: TRBV11-2
clone size: -
CDR3 DNA: TGTGCCAGCAGCTTAGGGCCGGGACAGGGCTACGAGCAGTACTTC
CDR3 protein: CASSLGPGQGYEQYF

D gene: TRBD1
J gene: TRBJ2-1
V gene: TRBV7-6
clone size: once
CDR3 DNA: TGTGCCAGCAGCTTTTTGGGGGGACAGGGGACTTACAATGAGCAGTTCTTC
CDR3 protein: CASSFLGGQGTYNEQFF

D gene: TRBD1
J gene: TRBJ2-3
V gene: TRBV27
clone size: few
CDR3 DNA: TGTGCCAGCAGTTGGGACAGTAGCACAGATACGCAGTATTTT
CDR3 protein: CASSWDSSTDTQYF

D gene: TRBD1
J gene: TRBJ1-5
V gene: TRBV28
clone size: -
CDR3 DNA: TGTGCCAGCAGTCCCGGGACAGGGGGCATCCAGCCCCAGCATTTT
CDR3 protein: CASSPGTGGIQPQHF

D gene: -
J gene: TRBJ2-2
V gene: TRBV11-2
clone size: -
CDR3 DNA: TGTGCCAGCAGCTCTAAGATCCCGACAGGAACTAACACCGGGGAGCTGTTTTTT
CDR3 protein: CASSSKIPTGTNTGELFF

D gene: -
J gene: TRBJ1-6
V gene: TRBV19
clone size: -
CDR3 DNA: TGTGCCAGTAGTATGTGGAGGGGATCACCCCTCCACTTT
CDR3 protein: CASSMWRGSPLHF

D gene: TRBD2
J gene: TRBJ2-1
V gene: TRBV7-2
clone size: -
CDR3 DNA: TGTGCCAGCAGCCCGGGACTAGTGTCAAACAATGAGCAGTTCTTC
CDR3 protein: CASSPGLVSNNEQFF

D gene: -
J gene: TRBJ2-3
V gene: TRBV9
clone size: -
CDR3 DNA: TGTGCCAGCAGCCCCCCCCTTCGGGCTAGCGACTCCACAGATACGCAGTATTTT
CDR3 protein: CASSPPLRASDSTDTQYF

D gene: -
J gene: TRBJ1-5
V gene: TRBV6-6
clone size: -
CDR3 DNA: TGTGCCAGCAATCCGGACTTCAATCAGCCCCAGCATTTT
CDR3 protein: CASNPDFNQPQHF

D gene: TRBD1
J gene: TRBJ1-2
V gene: TRBV5-1
clone size: -
CDR3 DNA: TGCGCCAGCAGCCTTGCCCCGACAGGGGATGGCTACACCTTC
CDR3 protein: CASSLAPTGDGYTF

D gene: TRBD1
J gene: TRBJ1-6
V gene: TRBV15
clone size: -
CDR3 DNA: TGTGCCACCAGCAGAGAACGGACAGGGGGGAATTCACCCCTCCACTTT
CDR3 protein: CATSRERTGGNSPLHF

D gene: TRBD2
J gene: TRBJ2-1
V gene: TRBV9
clone size: few
CDR3 DNA: TGTGCCAGCAGCGTAGTCGGGCGGGGGGGATACAATGAGCAGTTCTTC
CDR3 protein: CASSVVGRGGYNEQFF

D gene: TRBD1
J gene: TRBJ1-5
V gene: TRBV18
clone size: -
CDR3 DNA: TGTGCCAGCTCACCTGGGACAGGATACCAGCCCCAGCATTTT
CDR3 protein: CASSPGTGYQPQHF

D gene: -
J gene: TRBJ2-3
V gene: TRBV5-1
clone size: -
CDR3 DNA: TGCGCCAGCAGCCTGGTCACTATCACAGGGACGCAGTATTTT
CDR3 protein: CASSLVTITGTQYF

D gene: TRBD2
J gene: TRBJ2-4
V gene: TRBV5-1
clone size: few
CDR3 DNA: TGCGCCAGCAGCTTCCAGACTAGCGGGGGGGGTAAGGCCAAAAACATTCAGTACTTC
CDR3 protein: CASSFQTSGGGKAKNIQYF

D gene: TRBD1
J gene: TRBJ1-3
V gene: TRBV18
clone size: -
CDR3 DNA: TGTGCCAGCTCACGGGGACAGGGATCATCTGGAAACACCATATATTTT
CDR3 protein: CASSRGQGSSGNTIYF

D gene: -
J gene: TRBJ2-5
V gene: TRBV10-2
clone size: once
CDR3 DNA: TGCGCCAGCTCCCCGGGACTGGACCTACTGGAGACCCAGTACTTC
CDR3 protein: CASSPGLDLLETQYF

D gene: TRBD1
J gene: TRBJ1-3
V gene: TRBV5-4
clone size: -
CDR3 DNA: TGTGCCAGCAGCTCCGGGACAGGGAGTTTTGGAAACACCATATATTTT
CDR3 protein: CASSSGTGSFGNTIYF

D gene: TRBD2
J gene: TRBJ2-1
V gene: TRBV9
clone size: -
CDR3 DNA: TGTGCCAGCAGCCCCCTAGCGGGAGAGGTCTACAATGAGCAGTTCTTC
CDR3 protein: CASSPLAGEVYNEQFF

D gene: TRBD1
J gene: TRBJ1-3
V gene: TRBV5-1
clone size: once
CDR3 DNA: TGCGCCAGCAGCAGACCGGACAGGGGTCACTCTGGAAACACCATATATTTT
CDR3 protein: CASSRPDRGHSGNTIYF